A selection of T cell receptor beta chains follows, all from one sample in a study of early T cells in non-severe SARS-CoV-2 infection. MiXCR, run by TCRdb on the 5' RACE reads, gives a single entry per CDR3 protein. The repertoire holds roughly 38,000 distinct CDR3 sequences, with about 5% as singletons. Input material: whole blood. These receptors all come from an adult who was a healthcare worker with PCR-confirmed SARS-CoV-2 infection or an uninfected control (not recorded which). Each CDR3 is given with its conserved first and last residue. Fields, in order: clone size, CDR3 length, V gene, D gene, J gene, CDR3 DNA, CDR3 protein. The D gene is left open where the match is weak. Rows may omit the clone size; those that give it use once, few, many or a size class.

clone_size: many
cdr3_length: 11
v_call: TRBV12-3/TRBV12-4
d_call: NA
j_call: TRBJ1-3
cdr3_nt: TGTGCCAGCAGTTTAGCCCCTCCATATACGTTC
cdr3_aa: CASSLAPPYTF

clone_size: many
cdr3_length: 13
v_call: TRBV5-1
d_call: TRBD2
j_call: TRBJ2-7
cdr3_nt: TGCGCCAGCAGCTTAGCGGGAGCGTTCGAGCAGTACTTC
cdr3_aa: CASSLAGAFEQYF

clone_size: once
cdr3_length: 15
v_call: TRBV7-6
d_call: NA
j_call: TRBJ1-5
cdr3_nt: TGTGCCAGCAGCCCCCGGCGAGCCGCGGGTCAGCCCCAGCATTTT
cdr3_aa: CASSPRRAAGQPQHF

clone_size: many
cdr3_length: 14
v_call: TRBV20-1
d_call: TRBD2
j_call: TRBJ2-7
cdr3_nt: TGCAGTGCTAGTCTGACTAGCGGCATCTACGAGCAGTACTTC
cdr3_aa: CSASLTSGIYEQYF

clone_size: many
cdr3_length: 13
v_call: TRBV7-9
d_call: TRBD2
j_call: TRBJ2-7
cdr3_nt: TGTGCCAGCAGCCTTAGCGGGAGCTACGAGCAGTACTTC
cdr3_aa: CASSLSGSYEQYF

clone_size: many
cdr3_length: 15
v_call: TRBV4-2
d_call: NA
j_call: TRBJ1-4
cdr3_nt: TGTGCCAGCAGCCAAGATGGGGGCATAGGTGAAAAACTGTTTTTT
cdr3_aa: CASSQDGGIGEKLFF

clone_size: many
cdr3_length: 15
v_call: TRBV6-2/TRBV6-3
d_call: NA
j_call: TRBJ1-3
cdr3_nt: TGTGCCAGCAGTTACGATCCGCCCGTCGACGGCACCATATATTTT
cdr3_aa: CASSYDPPVDGTIYF

clone_size: NA
cdr3_length: 15
v_call: TRBV11-3
d_call: NA
j_call: TRBJ2-1
cdr3_nt: TGTGCCAGCAGCTTAAACCCCACCTCCTACAATGAGCAGTTCTTC
cdr3_aa: CASSLNPTSYNEQFF

clone_size: many
cdr3_length: 15
v_call: TRBV11-2
d_call: NA
j_call: TRBJ1-4
cdr3_nt: TGTGCCAGCAGCTTCACAACAGGGTCTCCTAATAAACTGTTTTTT
cdr3_aa: CASSFTTGSPNKLFF

clone_size: few
cdr3_length: 16
v_call: TRBV7-3
d_call: NA
j_call: TRBJ2-3
cdr3_nt: TGTGCCAGCAGCTCCGAGGAGGGTCAATCCACAGATACGCAGTATTTT
cdr3_aa: CASSSEEGQSTDTQYF

clone_size: NA
cdr3_length: 11
v_call: TRBV29-1
d_call: NA
j_call: TRBJ2-3
cdr3_nt: TGCAGCGTGGGGCCTGAGAATACGCAGTATTTT
cdr3_aa: CSVGPENTQYF

clone_size: NA
cdr3_length: 16
v_call: TRBV7-2
d_call: TRBD2
j_call: TRBJ2-1
cdr3_nt: TGTGCCAGCAGCAGGGACAGCGGGGGGGCCGCCGCTGAGCAGTTCTTC
cdr3_aa: CASSRDSGGAAAEQFF

clone_size: many
cdr3_length: 14
v_call: TRBV7-8
d_call: NA
j_call: TRBJ2-7
cdr3_nt: TGTGCCAGCAGCTCCGATGGAGGACGGGCGGAGGGGTACTTC
cdr3_aa: CASSSDGGRAEGYF

clone_size: many
cdr3_length: 14
v_call: TRBV20-1
d_call: TRBD2
j_call: TRBJ2-7
cdr3_nt: TGCAGTGCATTCCGAGCTAGCGGACCCTACGAGCAGTACTTC
cdr3_aa: CSAFRASGPYEQYF

clone_size: many
cdr3_length: 17
v_call: TRBV9
d_call: TRBD2
j_call: TRBJ2-6
cdr3_nt: TGTGCCAGCAGTTGGACTAGCGGCCTCTCTGGGGCCAACGTCCTGACTTTC
cdr3_aa: CASSWTSGLSGANVLTF

clone_size: many
cdr3_length: 14
v_call: TRBV2
d_call: NA
j_call: TRBJ1-1
cdr3_nt: TGTGCCAGCAGTTTTCTCAATTGGGGTACTGAAGCTTTCTTT
cdr3_aa: CASSFLNWGTEAFF

clone_size: many
cdr3_length: 15
v_call: TRBV12-3/TRBV12-4
d_call: NA
j_call: TRBJ1-3
cdr3_nt: TGTGCCAGCAGTTTTGGAGGGAGATCTGGAAACACCATATATTTT
cdr3_aa: CASSFGGRSGNTIYF

clone_size: few
cdr3_length: 14
v_call: TRBV2
d_call: NA
j_call: TRBJ2-3
cdr3_nt: TGTGCCAGCAGTGAATATCGGGGCACAGATACGCAGTATTTT
cdr3_aa: CASSEYRGTDTQYF

clone_size: many
cdr3_length: 15
v_call: TRBV5-1
d_call: TRBD1
j_call: TRBJ1-4
cdr3_nt: TGCGCCAGCAGTTCAGGGGGTAGTCGCAATGAAAAACTGTTTTTT
cdr3_aa: CASSSGGSRNEKLFF

clone_size: many
cdr3_length: 15
v_call: TRBV6-1
d_call: NA
j_call: TRBJ1-5
cdr3_nt: TGTGCCAGCAGTGAAGGGTCTACTAGCAATCAGCCCCAGCATTTT
cdr3_aa: CASSEGSTSNQPQHF

clone_size: many
cdr3_length: 15
v_call: TRBV9
d_call: TRBD2
j_call: TRBJ2-7
cdr3_nt: TGTGCCAGCAGCGTAGGGTCTAGCGGGAACTACGAGCAGTACTTC
cdr3_aa: CASSVGSSGNYEQYF

clone_size: many
cdr3_length: 15
v_call: TRBV29-1
d_call: TRBD1
j_call: TRBJ2-7
cdr3_nt: TGCAGCGTTGGAGAACAGGGGGCCCTCTCCTACGAGCAGTACTTC
cdr3_aa: CSVGEQGALSYEQYF

clone_size: few
cdr3_length: 15
v_call: TRBV12-3/TRBV12-4
d_call: NA
j_call: TRBJ1-5
cdr3_nt: TGTGCCAGCAGTTGGACCCGGATGGGCAATCAGCCCCAGCATTTT
cdr3_aa: CASSWTRMGNQPQHF

clone_size: many
cdr3_length: 11
v_call: TRBV25-1
d_call: NA
j_call: TRBJ2-7
cdr3_nt: TGTGCCAGCAGTGGAGCCGGGCAGCAGTACTTC
cdr3_aa: CASSGAGQQYF

clone_size: medium-sized
cdr3_length: 14
v_call: TRBV7-6
d_call: TRBD2
j_call: TRBJ2-2
cdr3_nt: TGTGCCAGCAGCGGGACTAGACCCACCGGGGAGCTGTTTTTT
cdr3_aa: CASSGTRPTGELFF

clone_size: many
cdr3_length: 15
v_call: TRBV14
d_call: TRBD2
j_call: TRBJ2-7
cdr3_nt: TGTGCCAGCACCCGGACTAGCGGGCTTCCCTACGAGCAGTACTTC
cdr3_aa: CASTRTSGLPYEQYF

clone_size: many
cdr3_length: 15
v_call: TRBV3-1
d_call: NA
j_call: TRBJ1-1
cdr3_nt: TGTGCCAGCAGTCCGTCACGGCTAATGAACACTGAAGCTTTCTTT
cdr3_aa: CASSPSRLMNTEAFF

clone_size: NA
cdr3_length: 14
v_call: TRBV4-2
d_call: NA
j_call: TRBJ2-3
cdr3_nt: TGTGCCAGCAACGCAGGAGGAGTGACAGATACGCAGTATTTT
cdr3_aa: CASNAGGVTDTQYF

clone_size: NA
cdr3_length: 11
v_call: TRBV29-1
d_call: TRBD1
j_call: TRBJ1-2
cdr3_nt: TGCAGCGTAACAGGGGACGATGGCTACACCTTC
cdr3_aa: CSVTGDDGYTF

clone_size: many
cdr3_length: 14
v_call: TRBV5-1
d_call: NA
j_call: TRBJ2-7
cdr3_nt: TGCGCCAGCAGCTTGTGGCAGGGCCCCTACGAGCAGTACTTC
cdr3_aa: CASSLWQGPYEQYF

clone_size: many
cdr3_length: 14
v_call: TRBV6-2/TRBV6-3
d_call: NA
j_call: TRBJ1-5
cdr3_nt: TGTGCCAGCATTCCACAGGGAAGAACCCAGCCCCAGCATTTT
cdr3_aa: CASIPQGRTQPQHF

clone_size: many
cdr3_length: 13
v_call: TRBV2
d_call: TRBD1
j_call: TRBJ1-1
cdr3_nt: TGTGCCACCAGGGACAGCATGAACACTGAAGCTTTCTTT
cdr3_aa: CATRDSMNTEAFF

clone_size: many
cdr3_length: 13
v_call: TRBV15
d_call: NA
j_call: TRBJ2-7
cdr3_nt: TGTGCCACCAGCAGAGATCTGACCGACGAGCAGTACTTC
cdr3_aa: CATSRDLTDEQYF

clone_size: many
cdr3_length: 14
v_call: TRBV7-9
d_call: NA
j_call: TRBJ1-2
cdr3_nt: TGTGCCAGCAGCTTGGAGGGCAGGGCACCGAGCTACACCTTC
cdr3_aa: CASSLEGRAPSYTF

clone_size: many
cdr3_length: 14
v_call: TRBV4-1
d_call: NA
j_call: TRBJ2-3
cdr3_nt: TGCGCCAGCAGCCTCGGACTAACCGGAGATACGCAGTATTTT
cdr3_aa: CASSLGLTGDTQYF

clone_size: many
cdr3_length: 15
v_call: TRBV11-2
d_call: NA
j_call: TRBJ1-4
cdr3_nt: TGTGCCAGCAGCCCCCCACAGGATATGGATGAAAAACTGTTTTTT
cdr3_aa: CASSPPQDMDEKLFF

clone_size: many
cdr3_length: 14
v_call: TRBV19
d_call: NA
j_call: TRBJ2-5
cdr3_nt: TGTGCCAGTAGATCGGGACTCGGTCCCAGGGCCCAGTACTTC
cdr3_aa: CASRSGLGPRAQYF

clone_size: NA
cdr3_length: 17
v_call: TRBV10-3
d_call: NA
j_call: TRBJ2-2
cdr3_nt: TGTGCCATCAGTGCCCGTGGTACTAGCAGTCAGGCCGGGGAGCTGTTTTTT
cdr3_aa: CAISARGTSSQAGELFF

clone_size: many
cdr3_length: 15
v_call: TRBV6-1
d_call: NA
j_call: TRBJ2-7
cdr3_nt: TGTGCCAGCAGTGGAGGGTTCGGGAGTCGCTACGAGCAGTACTTC
cdr3_aa: CASSGGFGSRYEQYF

clone_size: many
cdr3_length: 18
v_call: TRBV6-1
d_call: TRBD2
j_call: TRBJ2-1
cdr3_nt: TGTGCCAGCAGAAGACAGGCGAGTCGAGCGGGAGGCTACAATGAGCAGTTCTTC
cdr3_aa: CASRRQASRAGGYNEQFF

clone_size: NA
cdr3_length: 14
v_call: TRBV5-1
d_call: NA
j_call: TRBJ1-2
cdr3_nt: TGCGCCAGCAGCAGAACTAATAAATCCCCTGGCTACACCTTC
cdr3_aa: CASSRTNKSPGYTF

clone_size: NA
cdr3_length: 16
v_call: TRBV29-1
d_call: NA
j_call: TRBJ2-3
cdr3_nt: TGCAGCGTTGGAGCCCCCGCAGGGGCGGGCACAGATACGCAGTATTTT
cdr3_aa: CSVGAPAGAGTDTQYF

clone_size: many
cdr3_length: 14
v_call: TRBV7-2
d_call: NA
j_call: TRBJ2-1
cdr3_nt: TGTGCCAGCAGCCACAATACCATCGGCAATGAGCAGTTCTTC
cdr3_aa: CASSHNTIGNEQFF

clone_size: many
cdr3_length: 14
v_call: TRBV5-1
d_call: NA
j_call: TRBJ1-6
cdr3_nt: TGCGCCAGCCGTCCAGGCTCCTATAATTCACCCCTCCACTTT
cdr3_aa: CASRPGSYNSPLHF

clone_size: many
cdr3_length: 13
v_call: TRBV25-1
d_call: NA
j_call: TRBJ2-7
cdr3_nt: TGTGCCAGCAGTGCCGGGACGGGCTACGAGCAGTACTTC
cdr3_aa: CASSAGTGYEQYF

clone_size: few
cdr3_length: 13
v_call: TRBV30
d_call: NA
j_call: TRBJ1-2
cdr3_nt: TGTGCCTGGAGTGTACCCACTAACTATGGCTACACCTTC
cdr3_aa: CAWSVPTNYGYTF

clone_size: many
cdr3_length: 12
v_call: TRBV5-1
d_call: NA
j_call: TRBJ2-1
cdr3_nt: TGCGCCAGCAGACGGGTTAACAATGAGCAGTTCTTC
cdr3_aa: CASRRVNNEQFF

clone_size: many
cdr3_length: 17
v_call: TRBV6-1
d_call: TRBD2
j_call: TRBJ2-2
cdr3_nt: TGTGCCAGCAGGAGGGATTCTAGCGGGAGGGGGACCGGGGAGCTGTTTTTT
cdr3_aa: CASRRDSSGRGTGELFF

clone_size: many
cdr3_length: 16
v_call: TRBV30
d_call: NA
j_call: TRBJ1-1
cdr3_nt: TGTGCCTGGAGTGTACTTCCTCCTACCATGAACACTGAAGCTTTCTTT
cdr3_aa: CAWSVLPPTMNTEAFF

clone_size: many
cdr3_length: 16
v_call: TRBV12-3/TRBV12-4
d_call: TRBD2
j_call: TRBJ2-3
cdr3_nt: TGTGCCAGCAGCCCTCGGGGTAGCGGGCGCACAGATACGCAGTATTTT
cdr3_aa: CASSPRGSGRTDTQYF

clone_size: many
cdr3_length: 14
v_call: TRBV5-4
d_call: NA
j_call: TRBJ1-1
cdr3_nt: TGTGCCAGCAGCTGGGGGGGTCTGAACACTGAAGCTTTCTTT
cdr3_aa: CASSWGGLNTEAFF

clone_size: NA
cdr3_length: 9
v_call: TRBV19
d_call: NA
j_call: TRBJ2-3
cdr3_nt: TGTGCCAGTGGGGGGCCGCAGTATTTT
cdr3_aa: CASGGPQYF